This T cell receptor beta chain was identified in a study of cytomegalovirus exposure and HLA in healthy donors. Whole-study findings and limits: There were a few CMV-associated chains whose specificity for CMV antigens was confirmed in vitro. Accurate HLA-A and HLA-B prediction from TCR beta sequences was reported for most subjects. CMV serostatus stood as the only immune exposure information on hand.

The donors (healthy individuals) were bone marrow donors. About this clone: Its antigen is not identified.

The PCR had 60 Vbeta and 13 Jbeta primers. Profiling relied on immunoSEQ multiplex PCR, and the TCRdb table lists in-frame clones only, not all of them. The sample has 150,000 to 180,000 clones; 60% to 80% are singletons. The germline V gene encodes CDR1 SGHKS and CDR2 YYEKEE (reference sequence). V lost 4 bases to trimming and J lost 1 base; unmatched junction nucleotides: 6. This CDR3 is built from 16 residues. The clonotype originates from a man aged 25-40 years in good health and CMV-seropositive. The chain uses TRBV5-5 and TRBJ2-3; 10 bases agree with TRBD1. Sequenced material: PBMCs. The CDR3 is CASSQGQGRGTDTQYF. CDR3 DNA sequence: TGTGCCAGCAGCCAGGGACAGGGGCGGGGCACAGATACGCAGTATTTT.